This TCR beta chain derives from a study of monozygotic twins with inflammatory bowel disease. Study-level points and caveats: Resolution of different T cell subtypes was not achieved.

The germline V gene encodes CDR1 KGHSH and CDR2 LQKENI. The CDR3 runs 20 residues. TCRdb re-called the 5' RACE reads; one entry per CDR3 protein, DNA not given. The sample table sets out over 350,000 distinct CDR3 sequences. Of note for this clonotype: The antigen remains undetermined.

What was sequenced was blood. The receptor's source is a human donor with ulcerative colitis or Crohn's disease, or a healthy co-twin of an affected twin (not recorded which). This chain joins TRBV18 and TRBJ2-7; TCRdb calls TRBD1, which cannot be checked without DNA. CDR3 sequence: CASSPPSLGRGRSAGYEQYF.